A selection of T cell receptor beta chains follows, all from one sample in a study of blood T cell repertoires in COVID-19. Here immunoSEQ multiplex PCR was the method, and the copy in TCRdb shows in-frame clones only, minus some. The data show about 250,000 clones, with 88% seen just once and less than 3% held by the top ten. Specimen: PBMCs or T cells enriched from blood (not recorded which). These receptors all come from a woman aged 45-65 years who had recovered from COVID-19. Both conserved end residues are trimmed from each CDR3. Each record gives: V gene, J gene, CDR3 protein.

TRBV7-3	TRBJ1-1	ASSLRGRGEAF
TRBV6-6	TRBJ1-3	ASSRDSNSGNTIY
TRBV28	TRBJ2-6	ASSERTGGRSGANVLT
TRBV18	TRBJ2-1	ASSPGQYHEQF
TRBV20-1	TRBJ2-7	SASRDSPTKPPSEQY
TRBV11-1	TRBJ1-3	ASSLSLASGNTIY
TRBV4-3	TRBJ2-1	ASSQEGTTERNEQF
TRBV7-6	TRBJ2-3	ASSLRRGPSTDTQY
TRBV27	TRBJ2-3	ASSLDYKYTDTQY
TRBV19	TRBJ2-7	ASSPRTGNFDEQY
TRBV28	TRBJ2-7	ASSLEAGRSYEQY
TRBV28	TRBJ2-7	ASSLPRNRAFSGREQY
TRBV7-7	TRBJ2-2	ASSSTTENTGELF
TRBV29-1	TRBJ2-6	SVPSRGVGPGANVLT
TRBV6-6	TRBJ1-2	ASSPKMGQAFNYGYT
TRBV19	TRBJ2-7	ASSPGQGVWEQY
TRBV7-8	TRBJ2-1	ASSRLTSDNEQF
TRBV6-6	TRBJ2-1	ASSPTSGNLNEQF
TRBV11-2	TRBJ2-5	ASSLDIAGSETQY
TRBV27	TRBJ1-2	ASRTSQGLYGYT
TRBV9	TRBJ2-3	ASSRSSYTDTQY
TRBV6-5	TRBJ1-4	ASTRTGSNEKLF
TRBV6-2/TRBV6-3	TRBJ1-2	ASSQLGKGLNYGYT
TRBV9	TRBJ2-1	ASRGGPSSYNEQF
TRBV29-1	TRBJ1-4	SGTREGNEKLF
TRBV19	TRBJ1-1	ATTGSGTEAF
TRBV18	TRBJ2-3	ASSSKTGYGTDTQY
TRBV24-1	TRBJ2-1	ATSDPGTSGRAGYEQF
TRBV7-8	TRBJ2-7	ASSLSTDYEQY
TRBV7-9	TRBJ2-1	ASSLVSGAFYNEQF
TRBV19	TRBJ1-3	ASSILVGNTIY
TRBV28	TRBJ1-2	ASSSPQETDGYT
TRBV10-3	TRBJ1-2	AISESELSDGYT
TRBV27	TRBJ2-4	ASRLAGGKNIQY
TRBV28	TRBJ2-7	ASSPPGQGSYEQY
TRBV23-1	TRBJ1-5	ASSASDYTGASRAQH
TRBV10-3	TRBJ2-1	AISEPGLAGYNEQF
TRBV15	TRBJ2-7	ATSREGGRSSYEQY
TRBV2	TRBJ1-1	ASSDWREAF
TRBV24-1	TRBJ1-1	ATSLGGAANTEAF
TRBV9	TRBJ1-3	ASSPRQGQSSGNTIY
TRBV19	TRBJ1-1	ASSIDLRRLEAF
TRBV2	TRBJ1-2	ASRPGQGNYGYT
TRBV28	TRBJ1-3	ASSSPGQGHGNTIY